A selection of T cell receptor beta chains follows, all from one sample in a study of cytomegalovirus exposure and HLA in healthy donors. The repertoire was sequenced with immunoSEQ multiplex PCR; TCRdb's copy has only in-frame clones and lacks some. The table has 150,000 to 250,000 clones, around 78% seen once. Sequencing input: PBMCs. The receptors stem from a man aged 25-45 years in good health and CMV-seronegative. Each CDR3 is given without its conserved first and last residue.

V gene	J gene	CDR3 protein
TRBV6-6	TRBJ2-7	ASSRDRLTYEQY
TRBV7-9	TRBJ1-1	ASSLSGTEAF
TRBV6-5	TRBJ1-1	ASHTGTKNTEAF
TRBV7-2	TRBJ2-3	ASSLSGGNTQY
TRBV11-1	TRBJ2-7	ASSLISSGSYEQY
TRBV2	TRBJ1-1	ASSPIQGASDMNTEAF
TRBV6-1	TRBJ1-2	ASGRVGYGYT
TRBV5-1	TRBJ2-3	ASSVEVGGTDTQY
TRBV5-5	TRBJ1-2	ASSPESIGANYGYT
TRBV2	TRBJ2-5	ASSEVVLSVGRGETQY
TRBV6-1	TRBJ2-7	ASSQLAGGPEQY
TRBV9	TRBJ2-2	ASSLGQGGTGELF
TRBV25-1	TRBJ2-5	ASSEMEVLAGQETQY
TRBV6-1	TRBJ1-1	ASSEYVEGTEAF
TRBV5-5	TRBJ1-2	ASSHNYGYT
TRBV5-1	TRBJ2-5	ASSLTGLVRETQY
TRBV7-8	TRBJ2-7	ASSLGQALSYEQY
TRBV2	-	ASSGPSGSSYEQY
TRBV11-2	TRBJ1-5	ASSSGHSNQPQH
TRBV10-2	TRBJ2-1	ASGSYEQF
TRBV5-6	TRBJ2-4	ASSPRGILAKNIQY
TRBV7-9	TRBJ2-1	ASTFSFGQGFNEQF
TRBV5-1	-	ASSLTYSYEQY
TRBV25-1	TRBJ1-1	ASSLSGNTEAF
TRBV6-5	TRBJ2-7	ASTGTTGSYEQY
TRBV7-3	TRBJ1-1	ASSKTSGGLYTEAF
TRBV19	TRBJ2-6	ASSLAVSGANVLT
TRBV30	TRBJ2-2	AWAIAGDTGELF
TRBV19	TRBJ2-7	ASRLAEGSYEQY
TRBV2	TRBJ1-1	ARGWGLENTEAF
TRBV27	TRBJ2-7	ASSFGTSGSYEQY
TRBV6-1	TRBJ1-3	ASREGQAGY
TRBV6-1	TRBJ1-1	ASGQGSHTEAF
TRBV5-1	TRBJ1-2	ASSLPGVVDGYT
TRBV5-1	TRBJ1-3	ASSLGHLGGNTIY
TRBV28	TRBJ2-1	ASSPFGQNNEQF
TRBV28	TRBJ2-7	ASTRKERYEQY
TRBV4-1	TRBJ2-3	ASSGGPSTDTQY
TRBV9	TRBJ1-1	ASSPGQGGTEAF
TRBV7-6	TRBJ2-7	ASSFDSSYEQY
TRBV7-9	TRBJ1-2	ASSKPQGADYGYT
TRBV6-4	TRBJ2-5	ASSETAGDRETQY
TRBV5-1	TRBJ2-7	ASSLGQGSSYEQY
TRBV7-2	TRBJ2-3	ASSRGTSGTDTQY
TRBV2	TRBJ1-5	ASRTQTSGNQPQH
TRBV6-1	TRBJ2-7	ASSELGTGVAYEQY
TRBV6-8	TRBJ1-6	ASSHDSNSPLH
TRBV2	TRBJ2-1	ASSELARSYNEQF
TRBV5-1	TRBJ2-3	ASSWTGGEADTQY